This entry describes one T cell receptor beta chain. Trimming took off 4 bases at V and 4 bases at J, with 11 bases between the two ends. CDR1 SQVTM and CDR2 ANQGSEA come from the germline V gene. This CDR3 region has 13 residues. Here immunoSEQ multiplex PCR was the method, and the copy in TCRdb shows in-frame clones only, minus some. The data show around 140,000 clones, about nine tenths seen once. This sample was included in a study of control samples from healthy donors and cancer patients. V is TRBV29-1 and J is TRBJ1-5; D remains unclear. Specimen: blood. This clonotype was sampled from a man aged 25 to 40 in good health. The CDR3 here is CSVARERNQPQHF. In nucleotides, the CDR3 is TGCAGCGTTGCAAGGGAGAGAAATCAGCCCCAGCATTTT.